The 28 T cell receptor beta chains below all came from one sample that was sequenced in a study of cytomegalovirus exposure and HLA in healthy donors. Researchers ran the PCR with 60 Vbeta and 13 Jbeta primers. Generated by immunoSEQ multiplex PCR, the TCRdb table keeps only in-frame clones and is missing some. Here the sample spans 150,000 to 200,000 clones, more than 65% being singletons. Sequenced material: PBMCs. These TCRs come from a young woman in good health and CMV-seronegative.

V is TRBV19 and J is TRBJ1-5; 7 nucleotides align to TRBD1. Germline V CDR1 and CDR2: LNHDA, SQIVND (reference sequence). The CDR3 is 16 residues long. With 10 bases clipped from V and 2 bases from J, the junction kept 14 bases outside the gene matches. The CDR3 nucleotides read TGTGCCACACACGGCCCAGGGGGACGGGGCAATCAGCCCCAGCATTTT. This translates into CATHGPGGRGNQPQHF.

The rearrangement joins TRBV4-2 to TRBJ1-6, with TRBD1 identical over 12 bases. In germline, CDR1 is LGHNA, CDR2 YNFKEQ. With V trimmed by 6 bases and J by 6 bases, 15 bases remained unmatched. The CDR3 consists of 19 residues. The CDR3 sequence is CASRESGTGGLRGNSPLHF. The CDR3 bases are TGTGCCAGCAGAGAAAGTGGGACAGGGGGCCTAAGGGGTAATTCACCCCTCCACTTT.

This sequence joins TRBV18 and TRBJ1-5; TRBD1 agrees at 9 bases. The CDR3 totals 14 residues. In germline, CDR1 is KGHSH, CDR2 LQKENI. V shed 6 bases, J shed 6 bases, and the junction held 6 bases outside the gene matches. DNA of the CDR3: TGTGCCAGCTCTCGGGGACAGGGAGGTCAGCCCCAGCATTTT. This gives the protein CASSRGQGGQPQHF.

This chain uses TRBV9 with TRBJ2-1; the D gene is possibly TRBD1 (6 bases). The CDR3 totals 13 residues. The germline V gene encodes CDR1 SGDLS and CDR2 YYNGEE. V lost 2 bases and J lost 4, with 7 bases in between. The CDR3 DNA sequence: TGTGCCAGCAGCGTTGGACAGTACAATGAGCAGTTCTTC. It translates to CASSVGQYNEQFF.

The V and J genes are TRBV7-8 and TRBJ1-1; the D gene is possibly TRBD1 (5 bases). V dropped 5 bases and J dropped 5 bases, with 24 bases sitting between them. The CDR3 contains 17 residues. CDR1 and CDR2 from the germline V gene are SGHVS and FQNEAQ. The CDR3 DNA sequence: TGTGCCAGCAGCCCAGAAGGGACCCTAGGAGCGGGAACTGAAGCTTTCTTT. Protein sequence: CASSPEGTLGAGTEAFF.

The chain is built from TRBV6-1 and TRBJ1-1; no reliable D call. The CDR3 has 11 residues. CDR1 and CDR2 from the germline V gene are MNHNS and SASEGT. Trimming stripped 8 bases from V and 6 bases from J, with 10 bases between. CDR3 sequence reads: CASSGVSEAFF. The CDR3 DNA follows: TGTGCCAGCTCCGGGGTTTCTGAAGCTTTCTTT.

The J gene is TRBJ1-1, the V gene TRBV5-1; D ambiguous. The germline V gene encodes CDR1 SGHRS and CDR2 YFSETQ. This CDR3 contains 13 residues. V shed 0 bases and J shed 3 bases, with 6 bases lying between them. Written as DNA, the CDR3 is TGCGCCAGCAGCTTGGGGCCAGACACTGAAGCTTTCTTT. Protein: CASSLGPDTEAFF.

The chain couples TRBV6-4 to TRBJ1-2; 8 bases are a match to TRBD1. CDR1 and CDR2 from the germline V gene are MRHNA and SNTAGT. CDR3 length equals 14 residues. The ends lost 0 bases at V and 6 bases at J; junction bases unmatched: 3. CDR3 sequence reads: CASSDSRTGNGYTF. The CDR3, as DNA: TGTGCCAGCAGTGACTCTCGGACAGGGAATGGCTACACCTTC.

The chain is built from TRBV7-6 and TRBJ2-2; D possibly corresponds to TRBD2 (6 bases). The CDR3 is 15 residues long. Looked up from germline, CDR1 is SGHVS and CDR2 is FNYEAQ. V lost 4 bases to trimming and J lost 6 bases, with 15 bases between them. This CDR3 reads CASSSGSRRAGELFF. CDR3 bases: TGTGCCAGCAGCTCTGGGAGTAGGAGGGCCGGGGAGCTGTTTTTT.

Only a few counts were recorded for this clone. This chain links TRBV7-2 with TRBJ1-2; D unresolved. Germline V lookup: CDR1 SGHTA, CDR2 FQGNSA. CDR3 length: 13 residues. V was shortened by 5 bases and J by 7 bases, with 14 bases between the two germline ends. This chain's CDR3 is CASSPRSNSGYTF. CDR3 coding DNA: TGTGCCAGCAGCCCCCGTAGTAATTCTGGCTACACCTTC.

The chain carries TRBV30 and TRBJ2-7; tentative D call: TRBD1 (6 bases). The V and J ends lost 5 bases and 4 bases respectively, with 18 bases between them. The CDR3 is 14 residues long. Germline V CDR1 and CDR2: GTSNPN, SVGIG (reference sequence). The CDR3 is CAWGRGTTLYEQYF. In DNA form, the CDR3 reads TGTGCCTGGGGTAGGGGGACAACCCTTTACGAGCAGTACTTC.

This clone was observed a few times. The J gene is TRBJ2-3, the V gene TRBV4-1; D is possibly TRBD2 (6 bases). This CDR3 spans 15 amino acids. The V gene's germline CDR1 is MGHRA and CDR2 YSYEKL. The V gene lost 0 bases and the J gene lost 2 bases, with 9 bases spanning the gap. CDR3 bases: TGCGCCAGCAGCCAAGATCCGGGGGTCACAGATACGCAGTATTTT. Protein sequence: CASSQDPGVTDTQYF.

The V gene is TRBV29-1, the J gene TRBJ1-6; 7 nucleotides align to TRBD1. The CDR3 consists of 13 residues. V dropped 7 bases and J dropped 10; count of bases not matched to a gene: 10. Germline V gene lookup returns CDR1 SQVTM and CDR2 ANQGSEA. The CDR3 DNA follows: TGCAGCGCCACAGACAGGGAAGGATCACCCCTCCACTTT. It codes for CSATDREGSPLHF.

This clone was found a few times. The sample holds other DNA sequences that translate to the same CDR3. The chain has TRBV27 and TRBJ1-1; D is undetermined. Germline assignment: CDR1 MNHEY and CDR2 SMNVEV (reference sequence). The CDR3 has 13 amino acids. Trimming cost V 3 bases and J 1 base, with 6 bases left between them. CDR3 bases: TGTGCCAGCAGTTTGTCTCGGAACACTGAAGCTTTCTTT. Its protein product is CASSLSRNTEAFF.

This clone is a singleton in its sample. Other DNA variants within this sample encode the same CDR3. The chain uses TRBV9 and TRBJ2-2, with D possibly matching TRBD2 (7 bases). Trimming left V 4 bases short and J 5 bases short, with 12 bases between. Germline-derived CDR1 and CDR2 are SGDLS and YYNGEE. The CDR3 is 14 residues long. The CDR3 DNA sequence: TGTGCCAGCAGCCTAGGGGGGGGGACCGGGGAGCTGTTTTTT. It encodes CASSLGGGTGELFF.

This clone was counted at least ten times. The chain employs TRBV4-2 and TRBJ2-7; perhaps TRBD1 as D (6 bases). V lost 1 base and J lost 4, with 14 bases in between. CDR1 is LGHNA, CDR2 YNFKEQ, per germline. This CDR3 spans 15 amino acids. As DNA, the CDR3 is TGTGCCAGCAGCCAAGGAGTAGGGGGAGTATACGAGCAGTACTTC. It is translated as CASSQGVGGVYEQYF.

The table lists this clone with a count of one. This CDR3 reads CACRRGSYEQYF. CDR3 bases: TGTGCCTGCCGGCGGGGGTCCTACGAGCAGTACTTC. The genes are TRBV30 and TRBJ2-7; 7 bases are shared with TRBD2. The V gene end was trimmed by 6 bases and the J gene end by 1 base; junction bases not matched to a gene: 3. The CDR3 covers 12 residues. The germline V gene encodes CDR1 GTSNPN and CDR2 SVGIG (reference sequence).

The CDR3 DNA follows: TGTGCCAGCAGCGCTAGCAGCCGAACCTACAATGAGCAGTTCTTC. Translation: CASSASSRTYNEQFF. The gene calls are TRBV5-4 and TRBJ2-1, with a possible D match to TRBD2 (5 bases). The germline gives CDR1 SGHNT, CDR2 YYREEE (reference sequence). The V end was cut by 4 bases, the J end by 2 bases, with 13 bases between. The CDR3 runs to 15 residues.

This clone was seen a handful of times. The rearrangement joins TRBV2 to TRBJ1-5; the match to TRBD1 covers 7 bases. CDR3 size: 15 residues. V trimming: 4 bases; J trimming: 2 bases; junction bases outside the gene matches: 5. Germline-derived CDR1 and CDR2 are SNHLY and FYNNEI. This CDR3 is CASSGRTGRNQPQHF. CDR3 nucleotides: TGTGCCAGCAGTGGGAGGACAGGCCGCAATCAGCCCCAGCATTTT.

The chain carries TRBV6-6 and TRBJ2-7, with 7 bases aligning to TRBD1. With 2 bases clipped from V and 2 bases from J, the junction kept 6 bases outside the gene matches. This CDR3 has 15 residues. Per the germline V gene, CDR1 is MNHNY and CDR2 is SVGAGI (reference sequence). This chain's CDR3 is CASSYQTGLAYEQYF. The CDR3 DNA reads as TGTGCCAGCAGTTACCAGACAGGGTTGGCCTACGAGCAGTACTTC.

The chain employs TRBV7-9 and TRBJ2-7; 9 bases align to TRBD2. CDR1 is SEHNR and CDR2 is FQNEAQ in the germline V gene (reference sequence). There are 13 residues in the CDR3. V lost 6 bases to trimming and J lost 3 bases; unmatched junction nucleotides: 3. The DNA for the CDR3 is TGTGCCAGCAGTATTAGCGGGAGCTACGAGCAGTACTTC. Protein: CASSISGSYEQYF.

This chain links TRBV30 with TRBJ1-2, with a possible D match to TRBD1 (6 bases). The CDR3 runs 13 residues. The V and J ends lost 3 bases and 6 bases respectively, with 14 bases between them. CDR1 and CDR2 (germline): GTSNPN, SVGIG (reference sequence). The CDR3 loop is CAWRLSGHDGYTF. The CDR3 region has the DNA TGTGCCTGGAGGCTTTCGGGACACGATGGCTACACCTTC. The full variable domain, completed using reference TRBV30 and TRBJ1-2, is SQTIHQWPATLVQPVGSPLSLECTVEGTSNPNLYWYRQAAGRGLQLLFYSVGIGQISSEVPQNLSASRPQDRQFILSSKKLLLSDSGFYLCAWRLSGHDGYTFGSGTRLTVV.

V gene TRBV29-1 combines with J gene TRBJ1-1; no definite D call. This CDR3 comprises 15 residues. Germline V gene lookup returns CDR1 SQVTM and CDR2 ANQGSEA. V was trimmed by 3 bases and J by 1 base, leaving 15 bases between them. CDR3 nucleotides: TGCAGCGTTGATCCCGGGTCTGGGTGGAACACTGAAGCTTTCTTT. Protein: CSVDPGSGWNTEAFF. The full variable domain, with the rest looked up from reference TRBV29-1 and TRBJ1-1, is SAVISQKPSRDICQRGTSLTIQCQVDSQVTMMFWYRQQPGQSLTLIATANQGSEATYESGFVIDKFPISRPNLTFSTLTVSNMSPEDSSIYLCSVDPGSGWNTEAFFGQGTRLTVV.

J is TRBJ1-4 and V is TRBV5-1; D ambiguous. The CDR3 sequence is 14 residues long. The V and J ends lost 2 bases and 7 bases respectively, with 12 bases between them. Germline lookup yields CDR1 SGHRS and CDR2 YFSETQ. Here the CDR3 DNA reads TGCGCCAGCAGCTTCGTTGGAGGTAGTGAAAAACTGTTTTTT. Protein sequence: CASSFVGGSEKLFF.

This clone came up once. The rearrangement uses TRBV2 and TRBJ2-7, with D possibly matching TRBD1 (6 bases). The length of the CDR3 is 14 residues. CDR1 is SNHLY and CDR2 is FYNNEI in the germline V gene. Trimming pared 8 bases from V and 5 bases from J, leaving 19 bases between. The CDR3 region is CASSDSPSADEQYF. CDR3 coding DNA: TGTGCCAGCTCGGACAGCCCCTCGGCGGACGAGCAGTACTTC.

J is TRBJ2-3 and V is TRBV27; TRBD2 is a possible D gene (6 bases). The CDR3 is 16 residues long. V was cut by 4 bases and J by 2 bases, with 16 bases left in between. Germline lookup yields CDR1 MNHEY and CDR2 SMNVEV (reference sequence). In nucleotides, the CDR3 is TGTGCCAGCAGTTCCAGGGTAGCGGTTTACACAGATACGCAGTATTTT. This sequence encodes CASSSRVAVYTDTQYF.

This chain joins TRBV18 and TRBJ2-3, with 9 nucleotides matching TRBD2. Germline V gene sequence: CDR1 KGHSH, CDR2 LQKENI. The length of the CDR3 is 15 residues. V shed 5 bases and J 2 bases; nucleotides not matched to a gene: 5. The CDR3 DNA reads as TGTGCCAGCTCATTACTAGCGGGTAACACAGATACGCAGTATTTT. Translating it yields CASSLLAGNTDTQYF. The full variable domain, rest sourced from reference TRBV18 and TRBJ2-3, is NAGVMQNPRHLVRRRGQEARLRCSPMKGHSHVYWYRQLPEEGLKFMVYLQKENIIDESGMPKERFSAEFPKEGPSILRIQQVVRGDSAAYFCASSLLAGNTDTQYFGPGTRLTVL.

A few counts support this clone. The chain recombines TRBV9 with TRBJ2-3, with TRBD1 matching over 8 bases. Per the germline V gene, CDR1 is SGDLS and CDR2 is YYNGEE. This CDR3 has 15 residues. V dropped 4 bases and J dropped 6; count of bases not matched to a gene: 10. The CDR3 DNA sequence: TGTGCCAGCAGCTCCCAGGGGGCGCGGTTGGATACGCAGTATTTT. It encodes CASSSQGARLDTQYF.